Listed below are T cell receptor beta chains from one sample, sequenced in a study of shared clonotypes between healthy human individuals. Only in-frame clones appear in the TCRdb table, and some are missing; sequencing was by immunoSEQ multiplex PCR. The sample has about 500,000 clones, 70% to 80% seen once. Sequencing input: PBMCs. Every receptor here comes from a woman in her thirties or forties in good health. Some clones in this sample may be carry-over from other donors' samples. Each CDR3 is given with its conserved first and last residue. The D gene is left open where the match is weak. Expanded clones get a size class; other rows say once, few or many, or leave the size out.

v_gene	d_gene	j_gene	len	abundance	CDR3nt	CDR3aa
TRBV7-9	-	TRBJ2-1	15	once	TGTGCCAGCAGCTTCTGGACAACGCATGACAATGAGCAGTTCTTC	CASSFWTTHDNEQFF
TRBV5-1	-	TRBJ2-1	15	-	TGCGCCAGCAGCTTTGGGCTACGCTCCTACAATGAGCAGTTCTTC	CASSFGLRSYNEQFF
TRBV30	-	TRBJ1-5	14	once	TGTGCCTGGAGTCTCTCGTCCGCGGGGGGGACCCAGCATTTT	CAWSLSSAGGTQHF
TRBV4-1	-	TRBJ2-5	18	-	TGCGCCAGCAGCCAGAGGGGAACTGGACAGAGCAGAGGAGAGACCCAGTACTTC	CASSQRGTGQSRGETQYF
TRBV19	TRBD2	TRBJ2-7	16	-	TGTGCCAGTAGTATAGCCCGGCTAGCGGGGACGGGCGAGCAGTACTTC	CASSIARLAGTGEQYF
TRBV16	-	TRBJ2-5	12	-	TGTGCCAGCAGCCAGGAAGGGGAGACCCAGTACTTC	CASSQEGETQYF
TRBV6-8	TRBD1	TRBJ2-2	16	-	TGTGCCAGCAGTCCATGGGACAGGGGCGACACCGGGGAGCTGTTTTTT	CASSPWDRGDTGELFF
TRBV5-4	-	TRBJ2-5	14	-	TGTGCCAGCAGCATCGGCCGAGGGGGAGAGACCCAGTACTTC	CASSIGRGGETQYF
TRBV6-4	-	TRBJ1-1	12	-	TGTGCCAGCAGTGACTCGGTGGGCCCAGCTTTCTTT	CASSDSVGPAFF
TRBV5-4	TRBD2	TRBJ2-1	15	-	TGTGCCAGCAGCTTAGGCAGCGGGAGTTACAATGAGCAGTTCTTC	CASSLGSGSYNEQFF
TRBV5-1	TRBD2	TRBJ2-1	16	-	TGCGCCAGCAGCTTGGCCGGGACTAGGACCTTTCATGAGCAGTTCTTC	CASSLAGTRTFHEQFF